This TCR beta chain was sequenced in a study of lung T cells in sarcoidosis with Löfgren's syndrome. Study outcomes and limitations: Löfgren's syndrome patients reportedly showed greatest TRAV12-1 and TRBV2 expansion versus controls.

Looked up from germline, CDR1 is SGHTA and CDR2 is FQGNSA. The CDR3 consists of 15 residues. V gave up 11 bases and J gave up 4 bases, with 24 bases separating them. For this clonotype: Its antigen is as yet unknown.

TCRdb fed the reads into MiXCR, producing one record per CDR3 protein. This sample has 15,000 to 25,000 distinct CDR3 sequences, with approximately 22% found just once. This TCR came from a human donor with sarcoidosis (Löfgren's syndrome or another form), or a control subject (not recorded which). Sequencing was done on a sample of CD4+ T cells from bronchoalveolar lavage. The gene calls are TRBV7-2 and TRBJ2-7; D gene uncertain. The CDR3 protein is CACGLGLDPPYEQYF. For the CDR3, the DNA is TGTGCCTGCGGCTTAGGGTTGGACCCTCCTTACGAGCAGTACTTC. Based on the CDR3 plus reference TRBV7-2 and TRBJ2-7, the full variable domain is GAGVSQSPSNKVTEKGKDVELRCDPISGHTALYWYRQSLGQGLEFLIYFQGNSAPDKSGLPSDRFSAERTGGSVSTLTIQRTQQEDSAVYLCACGLGLDPPYEQYFGPGTRLTVT.